These 26 T cell receptor beta chains were sequenced from one sample in a study of early T cells in non-severe SARS-CoV-2 infection. TCRdb used MiXCR to reprocess the 5' RACE reads, holding one entry per CDR3 protein. The table lists around 59,000 distinct CDR3 sequences, around an eighth of them singletons. The sample taken for sequencing was whole blood. Every receptor here comes from an adult who was a healthcare worker with PCR-confirmed SARS-CoV-2 infection or an uninfected control (not recorded which).

This clonotype was detected only a few times. The V and J genes are TRBV29-1 and TRBJ2-1; 12 bases fit TRBD2. J was trimmed by 8 bases and V by 7 bases; bases with no gene match: 3. Germline V gene data show CDR1 as SQVTM and CDR2 as ANQGSEA. The CDR3 has 12 amino acids. CDR3 region: CSGGLAGYEQFF. DNA of the CDR3: TGCAGCGGGGGACTAGCGGGTTATGAGCAGTTCTTC.

The chain links TRBV6-1 to TRBJ2-1; the match to TRBD2 covers 14 bases. CDR3 length: 18 residues. After removal of 4 bases from V and 5 bases from J, the junction contained 10 bases not matched to a gene. Germline V gene data show CDR1 as MNHNS and CDR2 as SASEGT. The CDR3 reads CASSGRLAGGGTDNEQFF. For the CDR3, the DNA is TGTGCCAGCAGTGGGAGACTAGCGGGAGGGGGAACGGACAATGAGCAGTTCTTC.

This clonotype occurred a few times. The rearrangement links TRBV7-8 to TRBJ2-1, with no clear D. The CDR3 is 13 residues long. Deletions cut 6 bases from V and 7 bases from J, with 13 bases between. The germline gives CDR1 SGHVS, CDR2 FQNEAQ. The CDR3 DNA reads TGTGCCAGCAGTTTTGACATGTGGAATGAGCAGTTCTTC. Its protein product is CASSFDMWNEQFF. Full variable domain (missing parts from reference TRBV7-8 and TRBJ2-1): GAGVSQSPRYKVAKRGQDVALRCDPISGHVSLFWYQQALGQGPEFLTYFQNEAQLDKSGLPSDRFFAERPEGSVSTLKIQRTQQEDSAVYLCASSFDMWNEQFFGPGTRLTVL.

This clonotype was observed a few times. The chain employs TRBV29-1 and TRBJ2-5, with TRBD2 identical over 8 bases. The J segment lost 7 bases and the V segment lost 8 bases, leaving 24 bases of the junction unmatched. This CDR3 spans 17 amino acids. Germline V gives CDR1 SQVTM, CDR2 ANQGSEA. The CDR3 loop reads CSPVAPVPGGSTGTQYF. The CDR3 bases are TGCAGCCCAGTGGCTCCTGTTCCGGGAGGGTCCACGGGGACCCAGTACTTC.

The chain recombines TRBV10-3 with TRBJ1-2, with D unresolved. CDR1 and CDR2 (germline): ENHRY, SYGVKD. The CDR3 totals 13 residues. Trimming stripped 3 bases from V and 2 bases from J, with 7 bases between. The CDR3 region has the DNA TGTGCCATCAGTGAATCAGTAAACTATGGCTACACCTTC. Amino acid sequence: CAISESVNYGYTF.

In this sample, this clonotype turned up many times. This rearrangement joins TRBV23-1 to TRBJ2-3, with D possibly being TRBD2 (5 bases). TRBV23-1 is an ORF, and what it does is uncertain. V lost 1 base to trimming and J lost 5 bases, with 10 bases between them. This CDR3 is 14 amino acids long. CDR3 sequence: CASSQLREKDTQYF. The CDR3, as DNA: TGCGCCAGCAGTCAATTGAGGGAGAAAGATACGCAGTATTTT.

The chain employs TRBV5-4 and TRBJ2-5; 9 bases align to TRBD1. The V and J ends lost 5 bases and 8 bases, in that order; junction bases with no gene match: 7. The length of the CDR3 is 13 residues. Germline assignment: CDR1 SGHNT and CDR2 YYREEE (reference sequence). The CDR3 reads CASSSQGANTQYF. CDR3 coding DNA: TGTGCCAGCAGTTCACAGGGGGCGAACACCCAGTACTTC.

This clonotype turned up a few times. CDR3 protein: CSVSEESYEQYF. Written as DNA, the CDR3 is TGCAGCGTTTCTGAGGAGTCCTACGAGCAGTACTTC. The chain has TRBV29-1 and TRBJ2-7; D is uncertain. The CDR3 length is 12 residues. CDR1 and CDR2 from the germline V gene are SQVTM and ANQGSEA. With 5 bases removed from V and 1 base from J, the gap between germline ends came to 9 bases.

This clonotype was found a few times. The chain combines TRBV10-3 with TRBJ2-3; possibly TRBD1 for D (5 bases). The CDR3 is 14 amino acids. Trimming removed 0 bases at V and 4 bases at J, with 8 bases between. Germline-derived CDR1 and CDR2 are ENHRY and SYGVKD. The CDR3 DNA is TGTGCCATCAGTGAGTCAGGGGCCCCAGATACGCAGTATTTT. Amino acid sequence: CAISESGAPDTQYF.

The V call is TRBV18, the J call TRBJ2-5; D ambiguous. Trimming took off 6 bases at V and 2 bases at J, with 16 bases between the two ends. Looked up from germline, CDR1 is KGHSH and CDR2 is LQKENI. The CDR3 covers 15 residues. The DNA of the CDR3 is TGTGCCAGCTCCCCAACCACGACCCAGCAAGAGACCCAGTACTTC. Translation gives CASSPTTTQQETQYF.

This clonotype was seen more than once but under ten times. V is TRBV11-3 and J is TRBJ2-4; 7 nucleotides match TRBD2. This CDR3 has 14 residues. Germline V gene lookup returns CDR1 SGHNT and CDR2 YENEEA. Germline trimming cut 3 bases from V and 8 bases from J; bases unmatched to any gene: 7. The CDR3 nucleotides read TGTGCCAGCAGCTTTCGGGGACGGGGGGACATTCAGTACTTC. Amino acids: CASSFRGRGDIQYF.

This clonotype was seen a handful of times. The chain links TRBV6-6 to TRBJ2-7, with 10 bases lining up with TRBD1. This CDR3 is built from 14 residues. Per the germline V gene, CDR1 is MNHNY and CDR2 is SVGAGI (reference sequence). With V trimmed by 6 bases and J by 2 bases, 4 bases remained unmatched. Written as DNA, the CDR3 is TGTGCCAGCAGAGACAGGGGGCGAACCTACGAGCAGTACTTC. This encodes CASRDRGRTYEQYF.

This clonotype was detected only a few times. V usage is TRBV18 and J usage is TRBJ2-7; a possible D gene is TRBD2 (6 bases). The germline CDR1 and CDR2 sequences are KGHSH and LQKENI. Trimming shortened V by 5 bases and J by 0 bases, and 11 bases separated the two germline ends. The CDR3 spans 14 residues. The CDR3 bases are TGTGCCAGCTCATTGGGGGGAGTCTCCTACGAGCAGTACTTC. Protein: CASSLGGVSYEQYF. Filled out from reference TRBV18 and TRBJ2-7, the complete variable domain reads NAGVMQNPRHLVRRRGQEARLRCSPMKGHSHVYWYRQLPEEGLKFMVYLQKENIIDESGMPKERFSAEFPKEGPSILRIQQVVRGDSAAYFCASSLGGVSYEQYFGPGTRLTVT.

This clonotype was detected ten times or more. DNA for the CDR3: TGTGCCAGCAGCCCCGAAAGTATCACAGATACGCAGTATTTT. Translating it yields CASSPESITDTQYF. The chain employs TRBV7-6 and TRBJ2-3; D gene unclear. Germline V gives CDR1 SGHVS, CDR2 FNYEAQ. V shed 5 bases and J shed 2 bases, with 11 bases lying between them. This CDR3 comprises 14 residues.

This clonotype was found a few times. The J gene is TRBJ2-1, the V gene TRBV7-9; TRBD1 matches 10 bases. The CDR3 has 15 amino acids. The trim removed 5 bases at V and 6 bases at J, leaving 7 bases unmatched. Germline-derived CDR1 and CDR2 are SEHNR and FQNEAQ (reference sequence). The CDR3 loop reads CASSPRDRGFNEQFF. In nucleotides, the CDR3 is TGTGCCAGCAGCCCCCGGGACAGGGGCTTCAATGAGCAGTTCTTC.

This clonotype was observed a few times. V and J are TRBV29-1 and TRBJ2-5; D perhaps matches TRBD1 (6 bases). V was pared by 8 bases and J by 1 base, with 11 bases between. The CDR3 extends over 12 amino acids. Germline V gene data show CDR1 as SQVTM and CDR2 as ANQGSEA. The CDR3 loop is CSIRDIQETQYF. CDR3 nucleotide sequence: TGCAGCATCCGGGACATCCAAGAGACCCAGTACTTC.

The CDR3 bases are TGTGCCAGCAGTTACCTGGGGAAAGATACGCAGTATTTT. It encodes CASSYLGKDTQYF. The chain joins TRBV6-5 to TRBJ2-3, with no clear D. This CDR3 is 13 amino acids long. V dropped 2 bases and J dropped 5 bases, with 8 bases sitting between them. The germline V gene encodes CDR1 MNHEY and CDR2 SVGAGI.

J is TRBJ1-4 and V is TRBV30, with D possibly being TRBD1 (5 bases). The length of the CDR3 is 15 residues. Germline loops: CDR1 GTSNPN, CDR2 SVGIG (reference sequence). The germline V and J ends were trimmed by 1 base and 6 bases, with 15 bases remaining between them. The CDR3 DNA is TGTGCCTGGAGTGGGAGGGCAGGGTCGGATGAAAAACTGTTTTTT. Its protein product is CAWSGRAGSDEKLFF.

In this sample, this clonotype turned up many times. This sequence joins TRBV20-1 and TRBJ1-6, with D perhaps TRBD1 (6 bases). V was trimmed by 6 bases and J by 3 bases, leaving 18 bases between them. Germline-derived CDR1 and CDR2 are DFQATT and SNEGSKA (reference sequence). This CDR3 has 16 amino acids. The CDR3 sequence: CSAHNVLTGYNSPLHF. CDR3 coding DNA: TGCAGTGCCCACAATGTACTGACAGGCTATAATTCACCCCTCCACTTT.

This clonotype was picked up a small number of times. This chain uses TRBV20-1 with TRBJ2-1; 9 bases fit TRBD2. CDR3 size: 14 residues. Germline CDR1 DFQATT, CDR2 SNEGSKA (reference sequence). J was trimmed by 2 bases and V by 6 bases; bases with no gene match: 5. The CDR3 nucleotides are TGCAGTGCGGGCGGGAGGGCCGCCTACAATGAGCAGTTCTTC. Translated: CSAGGRAAYNEQFF.

There are a few counts of this clonotype. The chain employs TRBV29-1 and TRBJ1-1, with 8 bases that match TRBD1. The J segment lost 10 bases and the V segment lost 6 bases, leaving 13 bases of the junction unmatched. Germline assignment: CDR1 SQVTM and CDR2 ANQGSEA. The CDR3 runs to 13 residues. CDR3 protein: CSVLPGGPDLAFF. DNA of the CDR3: TGCAGCGTCCTCCCAGGGGGCCCAGATTTAGCTTTCTTT.

This clonotype has at least ten counts. The rearrangement uses TRBV28 and TRBJ2-7; D is undetermined. V dropped 5 bases and J dropped 0 bases, with 11 bases sitting between them. Germline V lookup: CDR1 MDHEN, CDR2 SYDVKM. The CDR3 is 14 amino acids. The CDR3 nucleotides are TGTGCCAGCAGTACCCTTGACGGCTCCTACGAGCAGTACTTC. Protein product: CASSTLDGSYEQYF.

This chain links TRBV7-2 with TRBJ2-5; D gene ambiguous. V gave up 5 bases and J gave up 5 bases, with 9 bases separating them. The CDR3 has 12 residues. Germline V gene data show CDR1 as SGHTA and CDR2 as FQGNSA. Written as DNA, the CDR3 is TGTGCCAGCAGCCCCATGAGGGAGACCCAGTACTTC. It translates to CASSPMRETQYF.

This clonotype has more than one count but fewer than ten. This chain joins TRBV29-1 and TRBJ2-7; D is possibly TRBD2 (6 bases). V gave up 7 bases and J gave up 3 bases, with 10 bases separating them. The V gene's germline CDR1 is SQVTM and CDR2 ANQGSEA. The CDR3 has 11 residues. CDR3 residues: CSGVEGYEQYF. As DNA, the CDR3 is TGCAGCGGAGTGGAGGGCTACGAGCAGTACTTC.

This clonotype was picked up a small number of times. The gene calls are TRBV7-9 and TRBJ2-7; 8 nucleotides agree with TRBD2. The V and J ends lost 1 base and 2 bases, in that order; junction bases with no gene match: 10. The germline gives CDR1 SEHNR, CDR2 FQNEAQ (reference sequence). The CDR3 loop spans 17 amino acids. The CDR3: CASSLENRLAGTYEQYF. CDR3 nucleotide sequence: TGTGCCAGCAGCTTAGAAAATCGGCTAGCGGGTACCTACGAGCAGTACTTC.

There are many counts of this clonotype. The chain carries TRBV18 and TRBJ2-5, with TRBD1 matching over 7 bases. The CDR3 is 13 amino acids. Germline CDR1 reads KGHSH; CDR2 reads LQKENI. V shed 4 bases, J shed 3 bases, and the junction held 2 bases outside the gene matches. CDR3 bases: TGTGCCAGCTCACTGGGACAGAAAGAGACCCAGTACTTC. This translates into CASSLGQKETQYF.